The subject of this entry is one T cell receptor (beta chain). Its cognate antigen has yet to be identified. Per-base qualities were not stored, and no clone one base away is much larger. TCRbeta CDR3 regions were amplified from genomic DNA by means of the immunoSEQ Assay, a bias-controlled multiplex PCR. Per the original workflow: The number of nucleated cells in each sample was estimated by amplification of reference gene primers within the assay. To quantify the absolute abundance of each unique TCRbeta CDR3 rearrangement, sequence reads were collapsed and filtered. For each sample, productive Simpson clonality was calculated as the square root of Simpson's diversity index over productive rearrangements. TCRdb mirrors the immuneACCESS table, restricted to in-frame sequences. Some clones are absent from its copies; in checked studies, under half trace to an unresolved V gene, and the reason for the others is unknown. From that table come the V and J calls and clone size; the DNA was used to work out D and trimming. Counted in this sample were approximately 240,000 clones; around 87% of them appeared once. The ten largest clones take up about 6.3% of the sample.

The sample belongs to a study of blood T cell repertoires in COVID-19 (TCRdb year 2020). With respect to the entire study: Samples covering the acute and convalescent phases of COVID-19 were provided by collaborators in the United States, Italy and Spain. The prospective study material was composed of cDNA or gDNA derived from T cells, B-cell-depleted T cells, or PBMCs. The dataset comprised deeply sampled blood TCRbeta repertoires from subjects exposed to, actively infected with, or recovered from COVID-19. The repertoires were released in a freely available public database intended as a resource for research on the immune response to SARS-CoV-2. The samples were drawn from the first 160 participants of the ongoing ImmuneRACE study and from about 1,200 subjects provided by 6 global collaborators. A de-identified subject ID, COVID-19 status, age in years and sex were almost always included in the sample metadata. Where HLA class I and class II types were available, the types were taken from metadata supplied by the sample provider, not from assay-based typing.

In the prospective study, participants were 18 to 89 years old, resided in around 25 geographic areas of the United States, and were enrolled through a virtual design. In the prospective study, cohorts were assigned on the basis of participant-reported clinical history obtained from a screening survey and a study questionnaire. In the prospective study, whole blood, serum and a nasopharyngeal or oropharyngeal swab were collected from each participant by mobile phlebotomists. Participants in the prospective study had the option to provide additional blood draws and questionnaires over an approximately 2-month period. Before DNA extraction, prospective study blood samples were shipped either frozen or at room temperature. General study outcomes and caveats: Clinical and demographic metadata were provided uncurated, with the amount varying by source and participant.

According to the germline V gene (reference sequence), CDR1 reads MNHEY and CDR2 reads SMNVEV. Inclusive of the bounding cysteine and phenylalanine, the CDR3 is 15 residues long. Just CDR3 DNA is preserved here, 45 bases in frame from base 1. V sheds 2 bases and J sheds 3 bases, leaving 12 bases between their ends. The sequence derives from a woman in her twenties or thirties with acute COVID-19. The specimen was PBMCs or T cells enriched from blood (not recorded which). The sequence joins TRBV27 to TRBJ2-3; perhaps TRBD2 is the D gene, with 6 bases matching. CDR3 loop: CASSLTRGGTDTQYF. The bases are TGTGCCAGCAGTTTAACGCGGGGTGGTACAGATACGCAGTATTTT.